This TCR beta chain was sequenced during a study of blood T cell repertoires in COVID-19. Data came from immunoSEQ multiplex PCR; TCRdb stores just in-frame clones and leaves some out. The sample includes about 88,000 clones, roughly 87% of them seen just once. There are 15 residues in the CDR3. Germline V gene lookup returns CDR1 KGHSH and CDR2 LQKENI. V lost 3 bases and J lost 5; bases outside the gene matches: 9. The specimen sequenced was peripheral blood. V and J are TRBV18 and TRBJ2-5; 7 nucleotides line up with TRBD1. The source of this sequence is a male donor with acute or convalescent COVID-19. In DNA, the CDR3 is TGTGCCAGCTCACCCAGGACAGGAAAAAGGGAGACCCAGTACTTC. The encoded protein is CASSPRTGKRETQYF.